One sample yielded the 25 T cell receptor beta chains listed below, sequenced in a study of beta chain features in type 1 diabetes. Expressed TCRB transcripts got sequenced, as all isolated RNA was reverse transcribed. Clones were sequenced by immunoSEQ multiplex PCR, and TCRdb holds only the in-frame ones, with some missing. This sample has under 400,000 clones, with around 19% found just once. The sequencing sample was made of naive CD4+ T cells from blood. The receptor source for this set is a young woman in good health.

This clone was picked up a small number of times. The chain employs TRBV4-1 and TRBJ1-2; 8 bases are shared with TRBD1. The CDR3 is 14 amino acids. The V gene end was trimmed by 5 bases and the J gene end by 3 bases; junction bases not matched to a gene: 5. Germline V gene data show CDR1 as MGHRA and CDR2 as YSYEKL. This chain's CDR3 is CASSLDRGDYGYTF. The CDR3 DNA follows: TGCGCCAGCAGCTTAGACAGGGGTGACTATGGCTACACCTTC.

This chain links TRBV5-1 with TRBJ1-2; tentative D call: TRBD1 (5 bases). Germline V gene data show CDR1 as SGHRS and CDR2 as YFSETQ. Trimming left V 0 bases short and J 4 bases short, with 16 bases between. This CDR3 has 16 residues. As DNA, the CDR3 is TGCGCCAGCAGCTTGGCCGTAGGGCAGGGAGGCTATGGCTACACCTTC. Residues: CASSLAVGQGGYGYTF. The whole variable domain, remainder taken from reference TRBV5-1 and TRBJ1-2, is KAGVTQTPRYLIKTRGQQVTLSCSPISGHRSVSWYQQTPGQGLQFLFEYFSETQRNKGNFPGRFSGRQFSNSRSEMNVSTLELGDSALYLCASSLAVGQGGYGYTFGSGTRLTVV.

The V gene is TRBV19, the J gene TRBJ2-5; 7 nucleotides agree with TRBD2. The CDR3 is 14 amino acids. Germline V lookup: CDR1 LNHDA, CDR2 SQIVND (reference sequence). Trimming took 5 bases from V and 5 from J; bases not matched to a gene: 8. CDR3 nucleotide sequence: TGTGCCAGTAGTCAGGGAGGGCCAGGGGAGACCCAGTACTTC. Its translation: CASSQGGPGETQYF.

The rearrangement links TRBV12-5 to TRBJ1-1; D gene uncertain. Germline values: CDR1 LGHNT, CDR2 FRNRAP. Deletions cut 11 bases from V and 4 bases from J, with 8 bases between. The CDR3 is 10 amino acids. Written as DNA, the CDR3 is TGTGCTTCCTCCCGCACTGAAGCTTTCTTT. Its translation is CASSRTEAFF. Complete variable domain (other parts from reference TRBV12-5 and TRBJ1-1): DARVTQTPRHKVTEMGQEVTMRCQPILGHNTVFWYRQTMMQGLELLAYFRNRAPLDDSGMPKDRFSAEMPDATLATLKIQPSEPRDSAVYFCASSRTEAFFGQGTRLTVV.

The chain joins TRBV20-1 to TRBJ2-5, with D perhaps matching TRBD1 (5 bases). CDR3 length equals 11 residues. CDR1 and CDR2 (germline): DFQATT, SNEGSKA (reference sequence). The chain's CDR3 is CSATKGETQYF. For the CDR3, the DNA is TGCAGCGCCACCAAGGGGGAGACCCAGTACTTC.

V and J are TRBV18 and TRBJ1-2; D unclear. With 2 bases removed from V and 5 bases from J, the gap between germline ends came to 9 bases. Germline CDR1 reads KGHSH; CDR2 reads LQKENI. There are 13 residues in the CDR3. The CDR3 DNA reads as TGTGCCAGCTCACCAAACCAGGTTTATGGCTACACCTTC. It translates to CASSPNQVYGYTF.

The CDR3: CASSPAPPALAEAFF. Written as DNA, the CDR3 is TGTGCCAGCAGCCCAGCGCCGCCGGCCCTCGCTGAAGCTTTCTTT. V gene TRBV7-2 combines with J gene TRBJ1-1, with D unclear. CDR3 length: 15 amino acids. Germline V gene lookup returns CDR1 SGHTA and CDR2 FQGNSA. Trimming cost V 5 bases and J 6 bases, with 19 bases left between them.

This clone was detected only a few times. This chain links TRBV7-6 with TRBJ2-7; 12 bases line up with TRBD2. Germline trimming cut 5 bases from V and 3 bases from J; bases unmatched to any gene: 8. CDR3 length: 16 residues. Germline V CDR1 and CDR2: SGHVS, FNYEAQ. The CDR3: CASSANGLAGYYEQYF. The CDR3 region has the DNA TGTGCCAGCAGCGCAAACGGACTAGCGGGGTACTACGAGCAGTACTTC.

This clone was counted a few times. This chain connects TRBV5-1 to TRBJ2-2, with TRBD1 matching 7 bases. Trimming cost V 0 bases and J 5 bases; bases outside gene matches: 7. CDR1 and CDR2 (germline): SGHRS, YFSETQ. This CDR3 has 16 amino acids. CDR3 in DNA: TGCGCCAGCAGCTTGGGTCCCGGGACAGAGACCGGGGAGCTGTTTTTT. This codes for CASSLGPGTETGELFF.

A word on this clone: The sample has other DNA sequences that encode this CDR3 too. The rearrangement uses TRBV5-1 and TRBJ2-2; D remains ambiguous. V was cut by 0 bases and J by 1 base, with 4 bases left in between. This CDR3 is built from 14 residues. Germline V lookup: CDR1 SGHRS, CDR2 YFSETQ. The CDR3 coding sequence is TGCGCCAGCAGCTTGGCCGGGAACACCGGGGAGCTGTTTTTT. Translation gives CASSLAGNTGELFF. Full variable domain (missing parts from reference TRBV5-1 and TRBJ2-2): KAGVTQTPRYLIKTRGQQVTLSCSPISGHRSVSWYQQTPGQGLQFLFEYFSETQRNKGNFPGRFSGRQFSNSRSEMNVSTLELGDSALYLCASSLAGNTGELFFGEGSRLTVL.

This clone has only a few counts. The genes are TRBV5-1 and TRBJ2-1, with 10 bases fitting TRBD2. The CDR3 extends over 15 amino acids. V was clipped by 4 bases and J by 4 bases; unmatched bases: 5. Germline CDR1 SGHRS, CDR2 YFSETQ. DNA for the CDR3: TGCGCCAGCAGCAACCTAGCGGGAGTGTACAATGAGCAGTTCTTC. This encodes CASSNLAGVYNEQFF. The whole variable domain, remainder taken from reference TRBV5-1 and TRBJ2-1, is KAGVTQTPRYLIKTRGQQVTLSCSPISGHRSVSWYQQTPGQGLQFLFEYFSETQRNKGNFPGRFSGRQFSNSRSEMNVSTLELGDSALYLCASSNLAGVYNEQFFGPGTRLTVL.

This clone was detected a few times. The chain carries TRBV7-2 and TRBJ2-1; 9 bases map to TRBD1. The ends lost 6 bases at V and 7 bases at J; junction bases unmatched: 1. This CDR3 comprises 12 residues. CDR1 and CDR2 from the germline V gene are SGHTA and FQGNSA. Here the CDR3 DNA reads TGTGCCAGCAGAGACAGGGGGAATGAGCAGTTCTTC. Translating gives CASRDRGNEQFF.

The gene calls are TRBV7-2 and TRBJ2-7; 8 bases fit TRBD2. The CDR3 contains 15 residues. Germline CDR1 SGHTA, CDR2 FQGNSA. V lost 1 base to trimming and J lost 6 bases; unmatched junction nucleotides: 8. CDR3 sequence reads: CASSLVVAGGLEQYF. In DNA form, the CDR3 reads TGTGCCAGCAGCTTAGTAGTTGCGGGGGGCCTCGAGCAGTACTTC.

The V call is TRBV2, the J call TRBJ2-2; a weak D match, TRBD2 (6 bases). The CDR3 is made up of 14 amino acids. The V gene's germline CDR1 is SNHLY and CDR2 FYNNEI. V shed 6 bases and J shed 4 bases, with 12 bases lying between them. CDR3 bases: TGTGCCAGCAGGGGGACTGCATTCACCGGGGAGCTGTTTTTT. Translation: CASRGTAFTGELFF. Together with reference TRBV2 and TRBJ2-2, the CDR3 gives the full variable domain: EPEVTQTPSHQVTQMGQEVILRCVPISNHLYFYWYRQILGQKVEFLVSFYNNEISEKSEIFDDQFSVERPDGSNFTLKIRSTKLEDSAMYFCASRGTAFTGELFFGEGSRLTVL.

This clone has just a few counts. The J gene is TRBJ2-7, the V gene TRBV27, with TRBD1 matching over 10 bases. The V and J ends lost 3 bases and 7 bases, in that order; junction bases with no gene match: 6. From germline, CDR1 is MNHEY and CDR2 SMNVEV (reference sequence). The CDR3 has 14 amino acids. In DNA, the CDR3 is TGTGCCAGCAGTTTCGGACAGGGGGGAAGGGAGCAGTACTTC. This gives the protein CASSFGQGGREQYF.

This clone has only a few counts. This chain uses TRBV10-3 with TRBJ2-1; D is possibly TRBD1 (6 bases). The CDR3 is made up of 13 amino acids. Germline-derived CDR1 and CDR2 are ENHRY and SYGVKD. The ends were cut back, 6 bases at V and 6 bases at J, with 12 bases in the middle. CDR3 coding DNA: TGTGCCATCAGCCTCAGGGGAGTCAATGAGCAGTTCTTC. Translating it yields CAISLRGVNEQFF.

The J gene is TRBJ1-2, the V gene TRBV30, with D perhaps TRBD1 (5 bases). Trimming pared 1 base from V and 2 bases from J, leaving 14 bases between. This CDR3 spans 15 amino acids. In germline, CDR1 is GTSNPN, CDR2 SVGIG (reference sequence). CDR3 residues: CAWSGGSGANYGYTF. As DNA, the CDR3 is TGTGCCTGGAGTGGGGGTAGCGGGGCCAACTATGGCTACACCTTC.

The genes are TRBV7-3 and TRBJ2-2; 10 bases fit TRBD1. The length of the CDR3 is 15 residues. Germline trimming cut 7 bases from V and 7 bases from J; bases unmatched to any gene: 9. Germline CDR1 is SGHTA and CDR2 is FQGTGA. The CDR3 loop is CASKGQGNKDGELFF. CDR3 sequence (DNA): TGTGCCAGCAAGGGACAGGGGAATAAGGACGGGGAGCTGTTTTTT.

The genes are TRBV29-1 and TRBJ1-1; TRBD1 matches at 7 bases. V lost 4 bases and J lost 5; bases outside the gene matches: 7. Germline V CDR1 and CDR2: SQVTM, ANQGSEA. This CDR3 comprises 13 residues. The CDR3 reads CSVGWQGGTEAFF. DNA of the CDR3: TGCAGCGTTGGGTGGCAGGGGGGTACTGAAGCTTTCTTT.

V gene TRBV4-1 combines with J gene TRBJ1-5; no firm D call. The V and J ends lost 1 base and 7 bases respectively, with 8 bases between them. The CDR3 spans 13 residues. Germline CDR1 is MGHRA and CDR2 is YSYEKL. The CDR3 nucleotides read TGCGCCAGCAGCCAAGGGGCCGACCAGCCCCAGCATTTT. Residues: CASSQGADQPQHF.

This clone has more than one count but fewer than ten. V gene TRBV19 combines with J gene TRBJ2-3; D gene ambiguous. V gave up 1 base and J gave up 2 bases, with 4 bases separating them. Germline V gene sequence: CDR1 LNHDA, CDR2 SQIVND (reference sequence). There are 13 residues in the CDR3. The CDR3 bases are TGTGCCAGTAGTATAGGCGCCACAGATACGCAGTATTTT. Its translation is CASSIGATDTQYF.

V usage is TRBV6-1 and J usage is TRBJ2-7, with D perhaps matching TRBD1 (6 bases). The germline V gene has CDR1 MNHNS and CDR2 SASEGT. V dropped 2 bases and J dropped 1 base, with 9 bases sitting between them. The CDR3 consists of 14 residues. The CDR3 coding sequence is TGTGCCAGCAGTGAACAAGGACAGTCCTACGAGCAGTACTTC. This sequence encodes CASSEQGQSYEQYF.

The chain joins TRBV5-4 to TRBJ2-7; D call uncertain. From germline, CDR1 is SGHNT and CDR2 YYREEE (reference sequence). Trimming removed 0 bases from V and 3 bases from J, with 7 bases in between. The CDR3 loop spans 13 amino acids. For the CDR3, the DNA is TGTGCCAGCAGCTTGGGGTCAGGCTACGAGCAGTACTTC. Translating gives CASSLGSGYEQYF. Based on the CDR3 plus reference TRBV5-4 and TRBJ2-7, the full variable domain is ETGVTQSPTHLIKTRGQQVTLRCSSQSGHNTVSWYQQALGQGPQFIFQYYREEENGRGNFPPRFSGLQFPNYSSELNVNALELDDSALYLCASSLGSGYEQYFGPGTRLTVT.

This rearrangement joins TRBV18 to TRBJ2-7; 7 bases map to TRBD2. This CDR3 has 13 amino acids. Germline values: CDR1 KGHSH, CDR2 LQKENI. The J segment lost 4 bases and the V segment lost 1 base, leaving 1 base of the junction unmatched. The CDR3: CASSPQRDYEQYF. DNA of the CDR3: TGTGCCAGCTCACCACAGCGGGATTACGAGCAGTACTTC.

Only a few counts were recorded for this clone. The genes are TRBV2 and TRBJ2-6; TRBD1 matches at 8 bases. The CDR3 covers 17 residues. The germline gives CDR1 SNHLY, CDR2 FYNNEI. V was pared by 2 bases and J by 3 bases, with 6 bases of the junction left unmatched. CDR3 DNA sequence: TGTGCCAGCAGTGAATTGGACAGGGTGGGTGGGGCCAACGTCCTGACTTTC. It translates to CASSELDRVGGANVLTF.